This TCR beta chain was captured in a study of T cell responses to AZD1222 COVID-19 vaccine. Study-wide results and limits: Researchers report vaccine-associated CD4 TCRs spanning spike, with dominance at 160-218 and 743-854. It was only a handful of AZD1222 recipients who were seropositive at baseline. Spike-specific TCR depth and breadth grew after two AZD1222 doses. Repertoires were obtained only post-peak T cell response.

This clone was seen just once. What it binds is not known. Measured with immunoSEQ multiplex PCR; TCRdb has only the in-frame clones, and not every one. The sample includes roughly 150,000 clones, approximately 86% of them seen just once. The length of the CDR3 is 15 residues. Germline CDR1 and CDR2: SGHTA and FQGNSA. The V segment lost 0 bases and the J segment 7 bases; nucleotides outside the gene matches: 9. The sample here was peripheral blood, taken on day 0 of AZD1222 vaccination. The chain is built from TRBV7-2 and TRBJ2-7; 7 bases align to TRBD2. This receptor was identified in an adult in good health. Here the CDR3 reads CASSLALAGVGEQYF. For the CDR3, the DNA is TGTGCCAGCAGCTTAGCGTTGGCGGGAGTGGGAGAGCAGTACTTC.